This entry concerns a single T cell receptor (beta chain). Its antigen is not identified. Library input was about 2.2 micrograms of DNA from cryopreserved PBMCs. The sample comes from a study of cytotoxic CD8 clonotypes in ibrutinib-treated CLL. Study as a whole: Overall, approximately 25 responses were partial and 2 complete; following median about 70 months, 14 patients stayed remitted and around twelve progressed. Findings of the study overall: Public clonotypes, rarely seen, contracted or held steady on treatment. Clonality, elevated at ibrutinib response, dropped back toward baseline at progression.

Generated by immunoSEQ multiplex PCR, the TCRdb table keeps only in-frame clones and is missing some. The data contain fewer than 400,000 clones, 67% of them seen just once; the ten biggest clones take up about 6.7%. Germline lookup yields CDR1 MDHEN and CDR2 SYDVKM. This CDR3 spans 12 amino acids. The V and J ends lost 5 bases and 8 bases respectively, with 12 bases between them. The chain has TRBV28 and TRBJ1-2; TRBD1 might be the D (5 bases). The origin of this receptor is a human donor with chronic lymphocytic leukemia. Sequencing was performed on PBMCs, taken after 36 months of ibrutinib treatment. CDR3 loop: CASSPRVVGYTF. CDR3 nucleotide sequence: TGTGCCAGCAGTCCCAGGGTCGTGGGCTACACCTTC.